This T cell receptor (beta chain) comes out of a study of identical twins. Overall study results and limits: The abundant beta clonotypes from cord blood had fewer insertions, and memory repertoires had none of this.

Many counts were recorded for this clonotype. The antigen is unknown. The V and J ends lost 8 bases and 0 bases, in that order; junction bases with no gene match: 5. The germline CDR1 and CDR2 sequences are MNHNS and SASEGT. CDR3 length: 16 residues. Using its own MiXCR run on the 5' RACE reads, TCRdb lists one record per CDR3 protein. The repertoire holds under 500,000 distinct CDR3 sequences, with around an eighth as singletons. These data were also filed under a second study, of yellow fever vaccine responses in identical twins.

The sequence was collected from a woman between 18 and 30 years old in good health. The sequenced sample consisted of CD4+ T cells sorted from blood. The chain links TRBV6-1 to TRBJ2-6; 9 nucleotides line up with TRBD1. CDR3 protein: CASLDRGISGANVLTF. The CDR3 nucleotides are TGTGCCAGCTTGGACAGGGGAATCTCTGGGGCCAACGTCCTGACTTTC.